The entry that follows covers one TCR beta chain sequence. The data were taken from a study of blood T cell repertoires in COVID-19. Across the study: Sites in the United States, Italy and Spain provided acute and convalescent COVID-19 samples. In each case, the material was cDNA or gDNA derived from T cells, B-cell-depleted T cells, or PBMCs.

The germline V and J ends were trimmed by 1 base and 5 bases, with 8 bases remaining between them. CDR1 and CDR2 from the germline V gene are SEHNR and FQNEAQ (reference sequence). The CDR3 runs 13 residues. In the original processing: Reference gene primer amplification in the assay estimated nucleated cell counts. Data came from immunoSEQ multiplex PCR; TCRdb stores just in-frame clones and leaves some out. The DNA was the basis for D and trimming; V, J and clone size are from that table. This sample has around 200,000 clones, with around 83% found just once. This receptor was taken from a woman aged 80 or over with acute or convalescent COVID-19. V gene TRBV7-9 combines with J gene TRBJ2-5, with D possibly matching TRBD1 (6 bases). The sequenced sample was peripheral blood. The CDR3 here is CASSLVGGETQYF. Here the CDR3 DNA reads TGTGCCAGCAGCTTAGTTGGGGGCGAGACCCAGTACTTC.